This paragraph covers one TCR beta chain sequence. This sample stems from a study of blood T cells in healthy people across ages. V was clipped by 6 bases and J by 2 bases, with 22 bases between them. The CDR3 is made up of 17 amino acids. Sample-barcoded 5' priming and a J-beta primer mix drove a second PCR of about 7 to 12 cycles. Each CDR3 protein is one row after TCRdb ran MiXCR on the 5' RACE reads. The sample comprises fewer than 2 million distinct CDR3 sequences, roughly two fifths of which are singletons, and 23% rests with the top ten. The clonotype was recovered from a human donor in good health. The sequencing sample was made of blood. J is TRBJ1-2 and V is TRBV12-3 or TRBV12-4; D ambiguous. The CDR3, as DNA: TGTGCCAGCAGACCGGATTTTTGGGGAGTGTCCAACTATGGCTACACCTTC. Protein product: CASRPDFWGVSNYGYTF.